The present T cell receptor (beta chain) was sequenced within a study of vaccination and CD4 T cells after COVID-19. The wider study: Control cultures were supplied with a CEFX pool, an HIV-1 Nef pool, or no peptide at all. The study's findings and limits: Convalescent patients displayed a median 86.3% of reactive clones emerging only post-vaccination.

Germline V gene data show CDR1 as MNHEY and CDR2 as SVGAGI. The V end was cut by 4 bases, the J end by 9 bases, with 10 bases between. The CDR3 loop spans 12 amino acids. An Oncomine TCR Beta short-read assay was used to sequence the DNA from cultured CD4+ T cells. MiXCR, run by TCRdb on the PCR reads, gives a single entry per CDR3 protein. The profile shows approximately 21,000 distinct CDR3 sequences, over 40% of them singletons. As concerns this clonotype: Its antigen remains unknown.

Indicated time point: late sampling 161 to 241 days after vaccination in three convalescent patients. Treatment denoted: 10-day PBMC culture with coronavirus spike peptide pools or control peptides (ViraFEST assay). Alongside about 9.9 IU/ml IL-2 and 10 ug/ml peptide pools, PBMCs were cultured at about 2.2 million per well. The specimen comprised CD4+ T cells from blood, cultured in vitro, sampled about 7 months after SARS-CoV-2 vaccination. This TCR came from a human donor who had recovered from COVID-19. The chain joins TRBV6-5 to TRBJ1-5; D is possibly TRBD1 (5 bases). Here the CDR3 DNA reads TGTGCCAGCAGTTCCCCGGGGGGGCCCCAGCATTTT. This encodes CASSSPGGPQHF.